These 5 T cell receptor beta chains came from one sample sequenced in a study of T cell responses to AZD1222 COVID-19 vaccine. TCRdb's copy holds only in-frame clones and misses some; the assay was immunoSEQ multiplex PCR. The data contain 120,000 or so clones, about four fifths of them seen just once; the ten biggest clones take up 4% to 5%. Sequenced material: peripheral blood, taken on day 0 of AZD1222 vaccination. These TCRs come from an adult in good health.

V is TRBV12-3 or TRBV12-4 and J is TRBJ2-3, with 7 nucleotides matching TRBD2. V shed 6 bases, J shed 6 bases, and the junction held 6 bases outside the gene matches. The CDR3 runs 13 residues. CDR3 loop: CASRLPSGDTQYF. The CDR3 nucleotides are TGTGCCAGCAGACTCCCTAGCGGCGATACGCAGTATTTT.

This chain joins TRBV6-1 and TRBJ1-4, with 9 positions matching TRBD1. The CDR3 sequence is 15 residues long. Trimming at V came to 2 bases and at J to 10 bases, leaving 8 bases not matched to a gene. Looked up from germline, CDR1 is MNHNS and CDR2 is SASEGT. The CDR3 is CASSESTGGLVKLFF. The CDR3 nucleotides read TGTGCCAGCAGTGAAAGCACAGGGGGCTTGGTAAAACTGTTTTTT.

The rearrangement links TRBV4-1 to TRBJ1-2; D remains ambiguous. Germline loops: CDR1 MGHRA, CDR2 YSYEKL. V dropped 3 bases and J dropped 3 bases, with 11 bases sitting between them. This CDR3 is 14 amino acids long. CDR3: CASSQDLQDYGYTF. The CDR3 DNA is TGCGCCAGCAGCCAGGATTTGCAGGACTATGGCTACACCTTC.

The V call is TRBV10-3, the J call TRBJ2-7, with 8 bases matching TRBD2. CDR3 length: 14 residues. Germline V gene lookup returns CDR1 ENHRY and CDR2 SYGVKD. With V trimmed by 5 bases and J by 0 bases, 3 bases remained unmatched. CDR3 amino acids: CAISSGTSSYEQYF. Here the CDR3 DNA reads TGTGCCATCAGTTCCGGGACTAGCTCCTACGAGCAGTACTTC.

This clone was counted a few times. This chain joins TRBV27 and TRBJ2-7, with 7 bases aligning to TRBD1. This CDR3 spans 15 amino acids. The ends lost 5 bases at V and 5 bases at J; junction bases unmatched: 12. Germline V gene lookup returns CDR1 MNHEY and CDR2 SMNVEV (reference sequence). In DNA, the CDR3 is TGTGCCAGCAGTCCCCGACAGGGCCTAGGAAACGAGCAGTACTTC. This translates into CASSPRQGLGNEQYF.